Sequencing of this TCR beta chain was carried out in a study of shared clonotypes between healthy human individuals. Study-wide findings and caveats: Depth of sequencing was expected to influence donor clonotype sharing. Naive subsets usually exceeded memory subsets in estimated richness.

As concerns this clone: The antigen is not known.

The CDR3 consists of 13 residues. CDR1 is MNHNS, CDR2 SASEGT, per germline. With 0 bases removed from V and 11 bases from J, the gap between germline ends came to 13 bases. In the authors' workflow: Filtering differed since immunoSEQ provided only junctions, with no quality scores. TCRdb's copy holds only in-frame clones and misses some; the assay was immunoSEQ multiplex PCR. The V and J calls and clone size are taken from that table; D and trimming were inferred from the DNA. The data contain about 1 million clones, roughly 80% of them singletons. This TCR came from a man younger than 35 in good health. The chain joins TRBV6-1 to TRBJ1-2; D not resolved. The sequencing sample was made of memory CD4+ T cells sorted from blood. The subset is: CD45RA-negative fraction. The chain's CDR3 is CASSEAEGLRYTF. The DNA for the CDR3 is TGTGCCAGCAGTGAAGCAGAAGGTCTCCGGTACACCTTC.